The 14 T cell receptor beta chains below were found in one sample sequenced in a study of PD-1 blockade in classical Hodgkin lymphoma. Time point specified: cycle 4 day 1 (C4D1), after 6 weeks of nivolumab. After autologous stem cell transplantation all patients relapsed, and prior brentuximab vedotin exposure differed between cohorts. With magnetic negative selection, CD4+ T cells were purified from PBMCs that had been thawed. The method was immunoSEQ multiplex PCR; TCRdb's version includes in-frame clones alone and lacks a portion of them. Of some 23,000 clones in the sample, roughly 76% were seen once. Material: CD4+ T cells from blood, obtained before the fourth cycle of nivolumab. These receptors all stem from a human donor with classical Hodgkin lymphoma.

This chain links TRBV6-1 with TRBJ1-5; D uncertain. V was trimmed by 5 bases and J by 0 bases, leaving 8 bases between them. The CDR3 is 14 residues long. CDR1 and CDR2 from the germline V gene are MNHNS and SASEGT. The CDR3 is CASSWAASNQPQHF. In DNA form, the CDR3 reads TGTGCCAGCAGTTGGGCAGCTAGCAATCAGCCCCAGCATTTT.

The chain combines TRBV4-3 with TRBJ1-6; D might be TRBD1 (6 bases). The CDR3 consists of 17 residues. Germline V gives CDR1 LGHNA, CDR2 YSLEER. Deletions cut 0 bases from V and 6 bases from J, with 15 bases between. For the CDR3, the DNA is TGCGCCAGCAGCCAAGACCGGACCGGGACACTTAATTCACCCCTCCACTTT. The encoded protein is CASSQDRTGTLNSPLHF.

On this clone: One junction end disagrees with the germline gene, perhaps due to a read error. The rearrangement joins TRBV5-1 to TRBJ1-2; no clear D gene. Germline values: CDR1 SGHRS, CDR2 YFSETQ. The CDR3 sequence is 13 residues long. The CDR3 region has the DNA TGTGCCAGCAGCTTCTCGACTGAGGGTGGCTACACCTTC. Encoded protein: CASSFSTEGGYTF.

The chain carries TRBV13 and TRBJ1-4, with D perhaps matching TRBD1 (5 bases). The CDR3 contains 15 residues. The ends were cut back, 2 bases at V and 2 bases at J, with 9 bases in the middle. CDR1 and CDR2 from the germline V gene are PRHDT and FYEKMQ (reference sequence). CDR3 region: CASSLRGWTNEKLFF. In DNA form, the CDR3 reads TGTGCCAGCAGCTTACGGGGGTGGACTAATGAAAAACTGTTTTTT.

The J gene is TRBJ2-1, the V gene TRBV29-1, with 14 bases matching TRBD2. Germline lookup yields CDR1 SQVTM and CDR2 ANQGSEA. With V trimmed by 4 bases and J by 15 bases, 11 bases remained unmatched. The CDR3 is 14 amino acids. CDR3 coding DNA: TGCAGCGTTGTAGGACTAGCGGGGGGACAAACTAGGTTCTTC. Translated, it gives CSVVGLAGGQTRFF.

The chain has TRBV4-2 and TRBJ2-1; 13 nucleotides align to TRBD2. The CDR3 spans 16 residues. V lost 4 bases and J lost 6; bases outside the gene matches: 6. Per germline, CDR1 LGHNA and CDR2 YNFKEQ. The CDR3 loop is CASSPGGTSGANEQFF. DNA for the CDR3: TGTGCCAGCAGCCCAGGGGGGACTAGCGGGGCCAATGAGCAGTTCTTC.

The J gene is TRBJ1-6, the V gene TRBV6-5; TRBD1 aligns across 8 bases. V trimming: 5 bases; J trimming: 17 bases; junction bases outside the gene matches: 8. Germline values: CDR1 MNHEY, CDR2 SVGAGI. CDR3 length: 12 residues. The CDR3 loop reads CASSQDRARFHF. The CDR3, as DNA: TGTGCCAGCAGTCAGGACAGGGCGCGATTCCACTTT.

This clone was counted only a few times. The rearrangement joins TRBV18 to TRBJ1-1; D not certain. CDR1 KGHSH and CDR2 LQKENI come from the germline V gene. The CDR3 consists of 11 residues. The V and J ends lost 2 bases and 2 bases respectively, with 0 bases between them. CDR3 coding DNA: TGTGCCAGCTCACCAAACACTGAAGCTTTCTTT. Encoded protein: CASSPNTEAFF.

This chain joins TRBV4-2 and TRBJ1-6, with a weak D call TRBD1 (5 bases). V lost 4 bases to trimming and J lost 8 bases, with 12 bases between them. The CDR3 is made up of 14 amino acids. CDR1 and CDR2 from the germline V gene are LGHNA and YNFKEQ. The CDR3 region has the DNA TGTGCCAGCAGCCCGGGACCCGGCGATTCACCCCTCCACTTT. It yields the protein CASSPGPGDSPLHF.

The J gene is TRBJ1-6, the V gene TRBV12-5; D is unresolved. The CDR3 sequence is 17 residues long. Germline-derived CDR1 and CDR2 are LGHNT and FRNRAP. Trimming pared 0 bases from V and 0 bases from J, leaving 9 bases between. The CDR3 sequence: CASGLVSGSSYNSPLHF. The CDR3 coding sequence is TGTGCTAGTGGTTTGGTATCCGGGAGCTCCTATAATTCACCCCTCCACTTT.

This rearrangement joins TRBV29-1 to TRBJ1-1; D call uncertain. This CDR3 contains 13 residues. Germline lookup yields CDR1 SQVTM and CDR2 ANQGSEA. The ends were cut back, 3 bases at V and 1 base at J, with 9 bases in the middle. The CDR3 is CSVDRQANTEAFF. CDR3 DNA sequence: TGCAGCGTTGACCGGCAGGCGAACACTGAAGCTTTCTTT.

The CDR3 loop is CASSQDLRDSGNTIYF. The CDR3 region has the DNA TGCGCCAGCAGCCAAGATCTCCGGGATTCTGGAAACACCATATATTTT. The rearrangement links TRBV4-3 to TRBJ1-3; D is unresolved. This CDR3 contains 16 residues. V was cut by 0 bases and J by 1 base, with 10 bases left in between. Germline V lookup: CDR1 LGHNA, CDR2 YSLEER.

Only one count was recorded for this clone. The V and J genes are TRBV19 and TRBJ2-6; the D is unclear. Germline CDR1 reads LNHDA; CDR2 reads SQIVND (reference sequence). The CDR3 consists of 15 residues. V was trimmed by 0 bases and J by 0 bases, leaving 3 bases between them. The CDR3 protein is CASSIEGSGANVLTF. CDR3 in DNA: TGTGCCAGTAGTATAGAAGGCTCTGGGGCCAACGTCCTGACTTTC.

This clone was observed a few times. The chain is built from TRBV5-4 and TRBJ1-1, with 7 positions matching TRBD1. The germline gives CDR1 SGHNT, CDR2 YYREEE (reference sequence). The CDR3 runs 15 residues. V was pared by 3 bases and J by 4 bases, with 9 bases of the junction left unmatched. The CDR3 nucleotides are TGTGCCAGCAGCTCCAGTCAACAGGGGACCACTGAAGCTTTCTTT. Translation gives CASSSSQQGTTEAFF.